This entry lists 8 T cell receptor beta chains sequenced from one sample in a study of T cell responses to AZD1222 COVID-19 vaccine. The method was immunoSEQ multiplex PCR; TCRdb's version includes in-frame clones alone and lacks a portion of them. Among about 79,000 clones listed, 70% to 90% were seen once. Source: peripheral blood, taken on day 0 of AZD1222 vaccination. Receptors were obtained from an adult in good health.

The rearrangement uses TRBV2 and TRBJ2-7; 10 bases are shared with TRBD1. The CDR3 loop spans 14 amino acids. V lost 7 bases and J lost 0; bases outside the gene matches: 3. The germline V gene encodes CDR1 SNHLY and CDR2 FYNNEI. The CDR3 is CASTRDRGSYEQYF. The CDR3 region has the DNA TGTGCCAGCACCAGGGACAGGGGCTCCTACGAGCAGTACTTC. Based on the CDR3 plus reference TRBV2 and TRBJ2-7, the full variable domain is EPEVTQTPSHQVTQMGQEVILRCVPISNHLYFYWYRQILGQKVEFLVSFYNNEISEKSEIFDDQFSVERPDGSNFTLKIRSTKLEDSAMYFCASTRDRGSYEQYFGPGTRLTVT.

The rearrangement links TRBV3-1 (or the pseudogene TRBV3-2) to TRBJ2-2; 7 bases fit TRBD2. CDR1 is LGHDT, CDR2 YNNKEL, per germline (reference sequence). Unmatched junction bases numbered 6, after V lost 4 bases and J lost 4 bases. This CDR3 is built from 15 residues. The CDR3 nucleotides are TGTGCCAGCAGCCGTGGCGGGAGTCGCACCGGGGAGCTGTTTTTT. It codes for CASSRGGSRTGELFF.

J is TRBJ1-2 and V is TRBV28; 7 nucleotides match TRBD1. The length of the CDR3 is 14 residues. Germline lookup yields CDR1 MDHEN and CDR2 SYDVKM. The V and J ends lost 1 base and 9 bases, in that order; junction bases with no gene match: 8. The CDR3 reads CASSLSGGLISYTF. The CDR3 DNA reads TGTGCCAGCAGTTTATCAGGGGGGCTAATAAGCTACACCTTC.

The V and J genes are TRBV30 and TRBJ2-2; TRBD1 aligns across 7 bases. Per germline, CDR1 GTSNPN and CDR2 SVGIG (reference sequence). The CDR3 has 15 amino acids. Germline trimming cut 3 bases from V and 4 bases from J; bases unmatched to any gene: 8. CDR3 DNA: TGTGCCTGGAGCCTGGGACAGAGCTCCACCGGGGAGCTGTTTTTT. Encoded protein: CAWSLGQSSTGELFF.

Here the CDR3 reads CAWRKQGVGTDTQYF. CDR3 sequence (DNA): TGTGCCTGGAGGAAACAGGGTGTCGGCACAGATACGCAGTATTTT. This chain links TRBV30 with TRBJ2-3; TRBD1 might be the D (6 bases). The germline V gene encodes CDR1 GTSNPN and CDR2 SVGIG (reference sequence). CDR3 length: 15 residues. Trimming cost V 3 bases and J 1 base, with 14 bases left between them.

The chain carries TRBV7-9 and TRBJ1-1; no clear D. Looked up from germline, CDR1 is SEHNR and CDR2 is FQNEAQ (reference sequence). This CDR3 region has 16 residues. The V and J ends lost 1 base and 0 bases respectively, with 12 bases between them. CDR3 bases: TGTGCCAGCAGCTTAGGCTCCGGGCTAATGAACACTGAAGCTTTCTTT. It yields the protein CASSLGSGLMNTEAFF.

The J gene is TRBJ1-5, the V gene TRBV5-5; D call uncertain. This CDR3 is 15 amino acids long. V gave up 0 bases and J gave up 4 bases, with 11 bases separating them. The germline V gene has CDR1 SGHKS and CDR2 YYEKEE (reference sequence). In nucleotides, the CDR3 is TGTGCCAGCAGCTTGGAGCCTGCTATTAATCAGCCCCAGCATTTT. It yields the protein CASSLEPAINQPQHF.

The V call is TRBV20-1, the J call TRBJ2-1; 10 nucleotides match TRBD2. V gave up 3 bases and J gave up 0 bases; unmatched junction bases: 8. The CDR3 spans 17 residues. CDR1 is DFQATT, CDR2 SNEGSKA, per germline (reference sequence). The CDR3: CSASAPSGSVSYNEQFF. Here the CDR3 DNA reads TGCAGTGCTAGTGCGCCTAGCGGGAGTGTCTCCTACAATGAGCAGTTCTTC.